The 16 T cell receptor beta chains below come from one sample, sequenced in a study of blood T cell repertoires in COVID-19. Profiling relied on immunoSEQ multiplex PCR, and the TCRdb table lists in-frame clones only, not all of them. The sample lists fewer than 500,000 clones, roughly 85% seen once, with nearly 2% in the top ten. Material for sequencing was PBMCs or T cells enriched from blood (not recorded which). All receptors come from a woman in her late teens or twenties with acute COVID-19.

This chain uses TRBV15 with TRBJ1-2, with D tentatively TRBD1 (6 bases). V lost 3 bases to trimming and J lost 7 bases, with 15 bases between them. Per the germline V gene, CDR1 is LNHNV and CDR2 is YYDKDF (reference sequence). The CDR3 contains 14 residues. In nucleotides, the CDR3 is TGTGCCACCAGCAGGGGCCATAGGGGGTTTGGCTACACCTTC. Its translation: CATSRGHRGFGYTF.

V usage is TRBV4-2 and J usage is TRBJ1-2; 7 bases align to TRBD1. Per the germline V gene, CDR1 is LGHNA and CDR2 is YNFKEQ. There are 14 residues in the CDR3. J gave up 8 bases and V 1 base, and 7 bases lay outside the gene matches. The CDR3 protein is CASSQGTGADGYTF. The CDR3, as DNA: TGTGCCAGCAGCCAAGGCACAGGGGCGGACGGCTACACCTTC.

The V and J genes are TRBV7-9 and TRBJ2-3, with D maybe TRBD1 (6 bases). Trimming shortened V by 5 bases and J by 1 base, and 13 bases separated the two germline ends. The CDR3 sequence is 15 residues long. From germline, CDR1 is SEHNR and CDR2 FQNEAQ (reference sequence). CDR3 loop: CASSNLRQGTDTQYF. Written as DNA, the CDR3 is TGTGCCAGCAGCAATTTGAGACAGGGCACAGATACGCAGTATTTT.

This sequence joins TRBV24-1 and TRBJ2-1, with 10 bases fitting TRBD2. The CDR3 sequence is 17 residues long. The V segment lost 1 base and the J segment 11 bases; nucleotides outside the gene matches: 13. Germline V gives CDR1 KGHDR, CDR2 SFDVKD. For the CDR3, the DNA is TGTGCCACCAGTGATTTACCCGGTCCGGGACTAGCGACCCAGCAGTTCTTC. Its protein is CATSDLPGPGLATQQFF.

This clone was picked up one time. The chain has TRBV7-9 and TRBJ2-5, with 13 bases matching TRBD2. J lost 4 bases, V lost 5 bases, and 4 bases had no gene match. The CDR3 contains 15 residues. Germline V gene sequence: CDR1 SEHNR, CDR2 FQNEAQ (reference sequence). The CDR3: CASSIRLAGGETQYF. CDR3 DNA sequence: TGTGCCAGCAGCATAAGACTAGCGGGAGGAGAGACCCAGTACTTC.

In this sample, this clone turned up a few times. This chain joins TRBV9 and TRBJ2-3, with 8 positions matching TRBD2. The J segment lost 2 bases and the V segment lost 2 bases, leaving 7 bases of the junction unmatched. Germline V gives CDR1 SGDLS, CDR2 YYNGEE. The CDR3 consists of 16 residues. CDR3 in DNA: TGTGCCAGCAGCGTTGTGCGGGGGGCCCCCACAGATACGCAGTATTTT. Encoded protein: CASSVVRGAPTDTQYF.

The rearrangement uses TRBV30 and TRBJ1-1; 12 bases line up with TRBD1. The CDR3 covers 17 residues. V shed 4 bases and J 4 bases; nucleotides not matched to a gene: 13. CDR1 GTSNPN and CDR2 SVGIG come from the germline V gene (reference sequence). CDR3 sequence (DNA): TGTGCCTGGAAAGAACTCCGGGACAGGGGGCTTGGCACTGAAGCTTTCTTT. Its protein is CAWKELRDRGLGTEAFF. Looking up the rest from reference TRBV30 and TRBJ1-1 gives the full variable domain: SQTIHQWPATLVQPVGSPLSLECTVEGTSNPNLYWYRQAAGRGLQLLFYSVGIGQISSEVPQNLSASRPQDRQFILSSKKLLLSDSGFYLCAWKELRDRGLGTEAFFGQGTRLTVV.

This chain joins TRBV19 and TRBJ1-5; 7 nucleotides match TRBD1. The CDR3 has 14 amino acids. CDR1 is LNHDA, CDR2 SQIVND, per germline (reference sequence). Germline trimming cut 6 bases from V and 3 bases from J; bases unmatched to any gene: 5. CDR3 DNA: TGTGCCAGTAGATACACAGGGGTCAATCAGCCCCAGCATTTT. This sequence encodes CASRYTGVNQPQHF.

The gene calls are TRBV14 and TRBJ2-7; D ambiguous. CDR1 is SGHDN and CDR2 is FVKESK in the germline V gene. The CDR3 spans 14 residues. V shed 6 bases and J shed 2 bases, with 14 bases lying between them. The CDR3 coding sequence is TGTGCCAGCAGTCCACGCCATACTACCTACGAGCAGTACTTC. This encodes CASSPRHTTYEQYF.

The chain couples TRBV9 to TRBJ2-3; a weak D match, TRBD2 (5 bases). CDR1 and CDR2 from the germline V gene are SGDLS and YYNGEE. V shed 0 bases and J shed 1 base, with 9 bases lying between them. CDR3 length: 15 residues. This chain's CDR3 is CASSVAGMRTDTQYF. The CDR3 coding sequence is TGTGCCAGCAGCGTAGCGGGAATGCGCACAGATACGCAGTATTTT.

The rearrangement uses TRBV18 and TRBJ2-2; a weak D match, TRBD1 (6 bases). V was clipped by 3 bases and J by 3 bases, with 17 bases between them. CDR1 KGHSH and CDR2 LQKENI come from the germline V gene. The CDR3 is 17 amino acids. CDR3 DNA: TGTGCCAGCTCACCGAATGACCCAGGGGTTCACACCGGGGAGCTGTTTTTT. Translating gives CASSPNDPGVHTGELFF.

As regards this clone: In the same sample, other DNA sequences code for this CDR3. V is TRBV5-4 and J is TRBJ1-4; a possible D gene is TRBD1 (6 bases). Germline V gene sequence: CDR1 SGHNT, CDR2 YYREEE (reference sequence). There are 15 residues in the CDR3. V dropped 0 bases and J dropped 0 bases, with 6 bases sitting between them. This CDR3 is CASSLAGATNEKLFF. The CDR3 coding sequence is TGTGCCAGCAGCTTGGCAGGGGCAACTAATGAAAAACTGTTTTTT.

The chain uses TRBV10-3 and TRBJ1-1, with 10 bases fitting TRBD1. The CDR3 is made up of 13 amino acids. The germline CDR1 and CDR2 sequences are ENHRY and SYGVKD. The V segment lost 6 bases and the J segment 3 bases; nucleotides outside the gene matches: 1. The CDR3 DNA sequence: TGTGCCATCAGAGGACAGGGGGACACTGAAGCTTTCTTT. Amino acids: CAIRGQGDTEAFF.

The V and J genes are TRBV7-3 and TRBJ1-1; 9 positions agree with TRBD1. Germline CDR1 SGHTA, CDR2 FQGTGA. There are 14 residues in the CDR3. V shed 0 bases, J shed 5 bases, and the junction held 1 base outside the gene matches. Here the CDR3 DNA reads TGTGCCAGCAGCTTAACACAGGGGGCGACTGAAGCTTTCTTT. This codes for CASSLTQGATEAFF. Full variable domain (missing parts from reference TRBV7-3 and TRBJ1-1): GAGVSQTPSNKVTEKGKYVELRCDPISGHTALYWYRQSLGQGPEFLIYFQGTGAADDSGLPNDRFFAVRPEGSVSTLKIQRTERGDSAVYLCASSLTQGATEAFFGQGTRLTVV.

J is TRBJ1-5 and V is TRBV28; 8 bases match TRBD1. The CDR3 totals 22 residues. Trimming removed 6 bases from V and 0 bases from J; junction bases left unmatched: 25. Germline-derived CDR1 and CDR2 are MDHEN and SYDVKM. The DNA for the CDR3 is TGTGCCAGCAGCCAAATCCGATCAATTACAGGGGGGACAAGGGGTAGCAATCAGCCCCAGCATTTT. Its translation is CASSQIRSITGGTRGSNQPQHF.

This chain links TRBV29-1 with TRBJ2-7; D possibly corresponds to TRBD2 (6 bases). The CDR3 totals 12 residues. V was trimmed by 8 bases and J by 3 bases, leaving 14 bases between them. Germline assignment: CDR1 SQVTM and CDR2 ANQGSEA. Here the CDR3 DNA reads TGCAGCTTCCGGGACTCGGGCTACGAGCAGTACTTC. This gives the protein CSFRDSGYEQYF.